This entry lists 2 T cell receptor beta chains sequenced from one sample in a study of shared T cell receptors in the human thymus. This table comes from immunoSEQ multiplex PCR, and its TCRdb copy is limited to in-frame clones, with some not included. The sample lists hundreds of thousands of clones; about 87% were seen once. These same records also appear under a second study, on human thymus T cells.

Input material: thymocytes. Receptor source: a boy under three years old with a congenital heart defect.

The V and J genes are TRBV11-2 and TRBJ2-7; 7 bases align to TRBD2. CDR1 SGHAT and CDR2 FQNNGV come from the germline V gene. CDR3 length: 16 amino acids. V shed 5 bases and J 2 bases; nucleotides not matched to a gene: 12. This chain's CDR3 is CASSPPLADLTYEQYF. In DNA form, the CDR3 reads TGTGCCAGCAGCCCCCCCCTAGCGGACTTAACCTACGAGCAGTACTTC.

This clone has more than one count but fewer than ten. This chain connects TRBV5-6 to TRBJ2-5, with 9 bases matching TRBD1. The CDR3 length is 14 residues. J lost 3 bases, V lost 4 bases, and 4 bases had no gene match. Germline assignment: CDR1 SGHDT and CDR2 YYEEEE. DNA of the CDR3: TGTGCCAGCAGCGCGGGACAGGGTGAAGAGACCCAGTACTTC. This codes for CASSAGQGEETQYF.